Shown below are 24 T cell receptor beta chains from a single sample sequenced in a study of T-cell memory formation after mild COVID-19. TCRdb re-analysed the 5' RACE reads in MiXCR, keeping a single row per CDR3 protein. The sample yields about 560,000 distinct CDR3 sequences, less than 25% seen once. The sequenced sample was PBMCs or a T cell subset sorted from them (not recorded which). The receptors originated from an adult woman who had mild COVID-19 (a few samples of this study predate the infection). Cell type and time point are not known.

In this sample, this clonotype turned up a few times. The chain links TRBV27 to TRBJ2-1; D possibly corresponds to TRBD2 (7 bases). The CDR3 has 15 amino acids. V lost 7 bases and J 3 bases, leaving 16 bases between the germline ends. Germline V gene data show CDR1 as MNHEY and CDR2 as SMNVEV (reference sequence). The CDR3 protein is CASILRGADYNEQFF. DNA of the CDR3: TGTGCCAGCATCCTTCGGGGGGCCGACTACAATGAGCAGTTCTTC.

The chain couples TRBV7-2 to TRBJ2-7; 7 bases agree with TRBD1. V was pared by 6 bases and J by 5 bases, with 10 bases of the junction left unmatched. Per the germline V gene, CDR1 is SGHTA and CDR2 is FQGNSA. This CDR3 comprises 14 residues. The CDR3 protein is CASSPRQGTHEQYF. The DNA of the CDR3 is TGTGCCAGCAGTCCCCGACAGGGAACCCACGAGCAGTACTTC.

A few counts support this clonotype. The chain joins TRBV7-9 to TRBJ2-3, with D unclear. Germline CDR1 SEHNR, CDR2 FQNEAQ (reference sequence). Trimming removed 2 bases at V and 2 bases at J, with 11 bases between. The CDR3 runs to 15 residues. The CDR3 DNA follows: TGTGCCAGCAGCTTAACAGAGCGTTACACAGATACGCAGTATTTT. Its protein product is CASSLTERYTDTQYF.

By its share, this clonotype is medium-sized. The chain is built from TRBV11-3 and TRBJ2-7, with TRBD2 matching 12 bases. With 5 bases clipped from V and 3 bases from J, the junction kept 11 bases outside the gene matches. The CDR3 totals 17 residues. Per the germline V gene, CDR1 is SGHNT and CDR2 is YENEEA. The CDR3 loop reads CASSHGLAGGPGYEQYF. The CDR3 nucleotides are TGTGCCAGCAGCCACGGCCTAGCGGGAGGGCCAGGCTACGAGCAGTACTTC.

This clonotype came up many times. This chain joins TRBV6-4 and TRBJ2-1; D uncertain. V lost 2 bases and J lost 6, with 11 bases in between. Germline values: CDR1 MRHNA, CDR2 SNTAGT. This CDR3 contains 14 residues. In DNA, the CDR3 is TGTGCCAGCAGTGACGGGATAGCAGTCAATGAGCAGTTCTTC. Encoded protein: CASSDGIAVNEQFF.

The rearrangement uses TRBV2 and TRBJ2-5; TRBD2 is a possible D gene (6 bases). The germline V gene has CDR1 SNHLY and CDR2 FYNNEI. CDR3 length equals 13 residues. Between the trimmed V and J ends, which lost 6 bases and 1 base, there was a span of 9 bases. The CDR3 DNA sequence: TGTGCCAGCAGCCGGGGGATCCAAGAGACCCAGTACTTC. It codes for CASSRGIQETQYF.

This clonotype was recorded a few times. This chain uses TRBV12-3 or TRBV12-4 with TRBJ2-5; no reliable D call. V lost 3 bases, J lost 5 bases, and 7 bases lay in between. The length of the CDR3 is 12 residues. The CDR3 region is CASSFGWETQYF. CDR3 DNA sequence: TGTGCCAGCAGTTTCGGGTGGGAGACCCAGTACTTC.

The chain recombines TRBV24-1 with TRBJ2-5; TRBD1 or TRBD2 may be the D gene (5 bases each). The CDR3 has 18 amino acids. CDR1 is KGHDR, CDR2 SFDVKD, per germline. The V gene lost 4 bases and the J gene lost 0 bases, with 20 bases spanning the gap. The DNA of the CDR3 is TGTGCCACCAGTGACGTCCCGGGACGTGGACGGTACCAAGAGACCCAGTACTTC. Its translation: CATSDVPGRGRYQETQYF.

The genes are TRBV12-3 or TRBV12-4 and TRBJ1-2; 7 nucleotides align to TRBD1. This CDR3 contains 14 residues. Unmatched junction bases numbered 9, after V lost 3 bases and J lost 8 bases. CDR3: CASSFGTVGEGYTF. DNA of the CDR3: TGTGCCAGCAGTTTCGGGACAGTGGGAGAGGGCTACACCTTC.

This chain uses TRBV6-2 or TRBV6-3 with TRBJ1-5, with D maybe TRBD1 (5 bases). The germline V gene encodes CDR1 MNHEY and CDR2 SVGEGT. Deletions cut 6 bases from V and 2 bases from J, with 5 bases between. The length of the CDR3 is 12 residues. CDR3 amino acids: CASRQGNQPQHF. DNA for the CDR3: TGTGCCAGCAGACAGGGCAATCAGCCCCAGCATTTT.

This clonotype was counted ten times or more. This chain's CDR3 is CASSQDTGELFF. CDR3 in DNA: TGTGCCAGCAGCCAAGACACCGGGGAGCTGTTTTTT. The V gene is TRBV3-1, the J gene TRBJ2-2; the D is unclear. Trimming left V 0 bases short and J 4 bases short, with 0 bases between. The CDR3 length is 12 residues. The V gene's germline CDR1 is LGHDT and CDR2 YNNKEL (reference sequence). Full variable domain (rest looked up from reference TRBV3-1 and TRBJ2-2): DTAVSQTPKYLVTQMGNDKSIKCEQNLGHDTMYWYKQDSKKFLKIMFSYNNKELIINETVPNRFSPKSPDKAHLNLHINSLELGDSAVYFCASSQDTGELFFGEGSRLTVL.

The rearrangement joins TRBV7-8 to TRBJ1-5; D is unresolved. Trimming took off 5 bases at V and 1 base at J, with 9 bases between the two ends. Germline lookup yields CDR1 SGHVS and CDR2 FQNEAQ. This CDR3 region has 14 residues. CDR3 nucleotides: TGTGCCAGCAGCCCTGGACGGAGCAATCAGCCCCAGCATTTT. Translated: CASSPGRSNQPQHF.

J is TRBJ2-1 and V is TRBV7-9, with TRBD2 matching over 10 bases. V shed 5 bases and J 8 bases; nucleotides not matched to a gene: 9. Germline-derived CDR1 and CDR2 are SEHNR and FQNEAQ (reference sequence). This CDR3 is built from 15 residues. Here the CDR3 DNA reads TGTGCCAGCAGCCCTGGACTAGCGGAGGGGGATGAGCAGTTCTTC. Translating gives CASSPGLAEGDEQFF.

V usage is TRBV5-1 and J usage is TRBJ2-6; weak D call: TRBD1 (5 bases). The CDR3 sequence is 14 residues long. V shed 7 bases and J shed 0 bases, with 8 bases lying between them. CDR1 SGHRS and CDR2 YFSETQ come from the germline V gene. In DNA, the CDR3 is TGCGCCAGCGGGGCCAGCTCTGGGGCCAACGTCCTGACTTTC. This encodes CASGASSGANVLTF.

The chain employs TRBV12-3 or TRBV12-4 and TRBJ2-7, with 7 nucleotides matching TRBD1. V was pared by 4 bases and J by 4 bases, with 4 bases of the junction left unmatched. The CDR3 length is 13 residues. Here the CDR3 DNA reads TGTGCCAGCAGTTCCGGGACAGAATACGAGCAGTACTTC. Its protein product is CASSSGTEYEQYF.

This CDR3 reads CASSSDRGPLDEQYF. DNA of the CDR3: TGCGCCAGCAGCTCCGACAGGGGGCCTTTGGACGAGCAGTACTTC. The chain joins TRBV5-1 to TRBJ2-7; TRBD1 aligns across 10 bases. Looked up from germline, CDR1 is SGHRS and CDR2 is YFSETQ. The CDR3 has 15 residues. V dropped 3 bases and J dropped 5; count of bases not matched to a gene: 8.

This clonotype was counted between two and nine times. The chain uses TRBV4-1 and TRBJ2-3; 9 bases match TRBD1. The CDR3 spans 17 residues. The germline gives CDR1 MGHRA, CDR2 YSYEKL. Losses at the gene ends were 1 base for V and 3 bases for J; bases not matched to a gene: 8. Written as DNA, the CDR3 is TGCGCCAGCAGCCAAGTCGCGGACAGGGGTGGGACAGATACGCAGTATTTT. This sequence encodes CASSQVADRGGTDTQYF.

This clonotype was recorded many times. This chain links TRBV12-3 or TRBV12-4 with TRBJ2-2; 7 bases align to TRBD2. There are 15 residues in the CDR3. V lost 8 bases and J lost 0; bases outside the gene matches: 6. CDR3 sequence reads: CASSLRGANTGELFF. The CDR3 DNA reads TGTGCCAGCTCCCTTCGGGGGGCGAACACCGGGGAGCTGTTTTTT.

The V call is TRBV4-3, the J call TRBJ1-5; D is uncertain. The CDR3 runs to 15 residues. V dropped 0 bases and J dropped 4 bases, with 10 bases sitting between them. CDR1 is LGHNA, CDR2 YSLEER, per germline. The CDR3 nucleotides are TGCGCCAGCAGCCAAGATCTTGCCAGAAATCAGCCCCAGCATTTT. Protein sequence: CASSQDLARNQPQHF.

V usage is TRBV7-3 and J usage is TRBJ2-2; D is unresolved. The V end was cut by 4 bases, the J end by 3 bases, with 6 bases between. The CDR3 extends over 13 amino acids. Germline assignment: CDR1 SGHTA and CDR2 FQGTGA. This CDR3 reads CASSSTDTGELFF. The DNA for the CDR3 is TGTGCCAGCAGCTCGACGGACACCGGGGAGCTGTTTTTT.

The gene calls are TRBV20-1 and TRBJ1-1, with TRBD1 as a possible D gene (6 bases). Germline V gene data show CDR1 as DFQATT and CDR2 as SNEGSKA (reference sequence). V was clipped by 3 bases and J by 3 bases, with 20 bases between them. This CDR3 has 16 residues. CDR3 loop: CSASYRRGGEDTEAFF. DNA of the CDR3: TGCAGTGCTAGTTATAGGCGAGGGGGAGAAGACACTGAAGCTTTCTTT.

The rearrangement links TRBV19 to TRBJ1-5, with D possibly matching TRBD1 (6 bases). V lost 1 base, J lost 7 bases, and 14 bases lay in between. Germline V gives CDR1 LNHDA, CDR2 SQIVND (reference sequence). The CDR3 extends over 15 amino acids. DNA for the CDR3: TGTGCCAGTAGTATAGGGAACAGGGAGGAACAGCCCCAGCATTTT. This encodes CASSIGNREEQPQHF.

This sequence joins TRBV7-3 and TRBJ1-6; a possible D gene is TRBD1 (6 bases). Germline CDR1 and CDR2: SGHTA and FQGTGA. CDR3 length equals 16 residues. The V and J ends lost 10 bases and 0 bases respectively, with 16 bases between them. CDR3 DNA: TGTGCCATCGACCCAGGGGATGGCTCCTATAATTCACCCCTCCACTTT. This translates into CAIDPGDGSYNSPLHF.

V and J are TRBV6-5 and TRBJ1-2, with TRBD1 matching over 10 bases. The length of the CDR3 is 19 residues. Looked up from germline, CDR1 is MNHEY and CDR2 is SVGAGI. J gave up 4 bases and V 5 bases, and 19 bases lay outside the gene matches. The CDR3 loop reads CASSRLDRDRGLLGYGYTF. The CDR3 DNA reads TGTGCCAGCAGTCGACTGGACCGGGACAGGGGCCTACTCGGCTATGGCTACACCTTC.